The source of this T cell receptor (beta chain) is a study of naive and memory T cell subsets (dated by TCRdb to 2016 to 2017). For context, the study as a whole: Sorted naive and memory T cell subsets from peripheral blood were analyzed in the study using a UMI-based, open-source pipeline for TCR alpha and beta sequencing. RNA was DNase-treated and reverse transcribed with TCR constant-region primers, mostly using SuperScript III. IgG serology results and the functional CMV T cell responses were in complete agreement.

Library preparation employed UMI-ligation and nested PCR. To cover both TRBC1 and TRBC2, the beta constant-region primer consisted of an equimolar mix of two oligonucleotides. A single-stranded oligonucleotide containing the SP2 primer and a 12-nucleotide UMI was joined to the 3' end of the cDNA by T4 RNA ligase 1. Four rounds of PCR were used to amplify ligated cDNA, with nested alpha and beta constant-region primers being used together with the SP2 primer. Incubation of the ligation reaction was carried out at 16 degrees C for about 18-25 hours. PCR2 was typically performed as a SYBR Green qPCR and was stopped at a predetermined threshold so that over-amplification was prevented. Agencourt AMPure XP magnetic beads were used for all purifications after the first. Libraries were quantified by Qubit and checked on a TapeStation, with a main peak expected near 650 bp. Pooled libraries were sequenced on an Illumina MiSeq using v2 2x251 paired-end kits, and typically roughly 1-2.1 million reads were obtained per sample. Libraries were pooled at about 4 nM per sample, and roughly 4.5-7.5% PhiX was added to improve cluster recognition. In the original analysis: FASTQ reads processed by Demultiplexor were assigned V and J genes by Decombinator through tag matching that tolerated a single base-pair mismatch. UMIs were used by Collapsinator to correct both sequencing errors and frequency errors arising from PCR heterogeneity. CDR3Translator translated TCRs and extracted CDR3s from the conserved cysteine to the FGXG phenylalanine, flagging non-productive sequences. Gini, Shannon entropy and inverse Simpson indices were calculated on repertoires that had been subsampled to equal numbers of UMI-defined TCRs. Within the linear range, a power law was fitted to clonotype abundance distributions using maximum likelihood. On one naive CD8 sample, the pipeline and MIGEC gave similar UMI counts, unique TCR numbers and clonal distributions. The repertoires were searched for 7,322 CMV-associated CDR3 sequences that had been compiled from VDJdb and a published dataset. The public reads were reprocessed in TCRdb via fastp at Q25 and MiXCR, keeping in-frame beta chains. Each CDR3 protein gets just one entry, which takes the most common genes and DNA from the rows behind it. V and J calls and clone size were set by TCRdb, not the authors. The sample data list tens of thousands of distinct CDR3 sequences, and more than 6.5% of these were observed just once. The biggest ten clones account for 1.5% to 2% of the sample.

The CDR3 goes from the cysteine to the phenylalanine over 12 residues. The DNA shown is the 36-base CDR3, in frame from base 1. The CDR1 and CDR2 encoded by the germline V gene are SQVTM and ANQGSEA. The V and J ends are trimmed by 7 bases and 0 bases, leaving 7 bases between them. This clonotype was found a few times. What antigen it recognizes has not been identified. Per-nucleotide qualities are absent, and no much larger clonotype sits a single base away. Separate amplification of TCR alpha and beta chain libraries was performed from the second PCR step onward. Donor CMV status was determined by IFNgamma production from CD4+ T cells after overnight stimulation of fresh PBMCs with CMV viral lysate. Using Miltenyi beads, CD4 T cells were first positively selected, and CD8 T cells were then positively selected from the CD4-negative fraction. Cells stained for CD3, CD4, CD8, CD45RA, CD27 and a live/dead dye were sorted on a BD Aria II into four subsets by CD45RA and CD27. Blood came from a few healthy volunteers, each fractionated into CD4 and CD8 T cells and then into four differentiation subsets. About 110 ml of peripheral blood was drawn per donor, and PBMC were isolated by Ficoll-Paque PLUS density-gradient centrifugation. Sorted cells were lysed in RLT buffer, after which RNA was extracted using a Qiagen RNeasy kit and stored at -80 degrees C.

Summary of the overall study and its limitations: A clonotype was defined as a single alpha or beta chain sequence rather than as a paired alpha/beta receptor. Gini index rose and Shannon and inverse Simpson diversity fell from naive through CM, EM and EMRA in both CD4 and CD8 cells. After error correction, over 90% of naive TCR sequences appeared only once, giving much steeper abundance distributions than memory subsets. No ground truth was available to validate the repertoire findings for the naive and memory subsets. RNA-based TCR counts may be affected by expression changes linked to T cell activation and differentiation. TCR abundance followed a power law with an exponent that was different for naive and memory subsets but consistent across the three individuals.

The sequence joins TRBV29-1 to TRBJ2-1, with the D gene too uncertain to name. The sample consisted of central memory CD4+ T cells from blood. The sample's cell subset or site label, decoded: central memory, CD45RA- CD27+. This TCR derives from a human donor in good health. The DNA sequence is as follows: TGCAGCGCCTCGTCCTCCTACAATGAGCAGTTCTTC. The resulting protein is CSASSSYNEQFF.